This TCR beta chain appears in the sequencing data of a study of tissue T cells after allogeneic stem cell transplantation. General study findings and limits: Blood and spleen captured only part of the tissue TCR repertoire. Anatomically similar tissues had similar TCR repertoires within each patient. Shared clones across patients were few; motif clustering revealed tissue-specific shared signatures.

The table came from immunoSEQ multiplex PCR; TCRdb's copy has only in-frame clones and leaves some out. The sample consists of 6,700 or so clones, 40% to 50% of them appearing once. By share, this clone ranks as medium-sized. The antigen is unknown. The gene names here belong to mouse. The read is 1 residue too short to cover the CDR3 end, so that end is filled in from the germline J gene. Sample time point: mouse harvest day 7 after allogeneic transplant. Each mouse received 10^7 T-cell-depleted marrow cells plus 10^6 splenic CD5+ T cells by tail vein. This mouse GVHD model was MHC-mismatched B6 to BALB/c, profiled day 7 or 14. The germline gives CDR1 GFQATS, CDR2 STVNSAI. The CDR3 spans 13 residues. The germline V and J ends were trimmed by 0 bases and 4 bases, with 6 bases remaining between them.

The TCR comes from a female BALB/c mouse given C57BL/6 T cells with graft-versus-host disease after an allogeneic hematopoietic cell transplant. The chain joins TRBV20 to TRBJ1-4; D is undetermined. The sequenced sample was gut tissue. CDR3 DNA (partial): TGTGGTGCTAGGGAGCAATTCAACGAAAGATTATTT. This encodes CGAREQFNERLF. The entire CDR3 sequence reads CGAREQFNERLFF.